This record covers a single TCR beta chain. From germline, CDR1 is DFQATT and CDR2 SNEGSKA (reference sequence). The length of the CDR3 is 12 residues. Trimming cost V 5 bases and J 11 bases; bases outside gene matches: 10. Naive CD4+ T cells were purified with Tregs depleted by CD25. Full-length variable regions came from constant-region reverse primers plus semi-nested Nested Universal Primer A PCR. TCRdb recomputed calls from the 5' RACE reads with MiXCR, one row per CDR3 protein. This sample has tens of thousands of distinct CDR3 sequences, with around 26% found just once. This clonotype originated in a female donor with breast cancer. Input material: naive CD4+ T cells sorted from blood. Indicated subset: naive CD4+ T cells, CD4+CD45RA+CD25-. This chain connects TRBV20-1 to TRBJ1-1; 8 bases map to TRBD1. CDR3 nucleotides: TGCAGTGCTTCCGGGACAGGAGATACGGCTTTCTTT. Translation: CSASGTGDTAFF.